The following is a TCR beta chain sequence with its context. Its antigen remains unidentified. This entry comes from a study of PD-1 blockade in classical Hodgkin lymphoma. Study observations and caveats: Reports described newly diagnosed patients as having lower baseline TCR diversity than healthy donors. Prior therapy or disease activity may underlie the repertoire differences, whose causes remain undefined.

Method: immunoSEQ multiplex PCR; TCRdb's copy keeps in-frame clones and lacks some. The table records about 110,000 clones, 89% of them present only once. Every single patient, without exception, relapsed after autologous stem cell transplantation, and brentuximab vedotin exposure varied. This TCR was sampled from a human donor with classical Hodgkin lymphoma. Sequences were derived from peripheral blood mononuclear cells (PBMCs), sampled before the second cycle of nivolumab.

The CDR3 DNA sequence: TGTGCCAGCAAGTTTGGGGACCGGGACTCGCAGTTCTTC. This gives the protein CASKFGDRDSQFF. The J gene is TRBJ2-1, the V gene TRBV27, with TRBD2 as a possible D gene (6 bases). V dropped 7 bases and J dropped 12 bases, with 19 bases sitting between them. Germline V gene data show CDR1 as MNHEY and CDR2 as SMNVEV (reference sequence). The CDR3 length is 13 residues.